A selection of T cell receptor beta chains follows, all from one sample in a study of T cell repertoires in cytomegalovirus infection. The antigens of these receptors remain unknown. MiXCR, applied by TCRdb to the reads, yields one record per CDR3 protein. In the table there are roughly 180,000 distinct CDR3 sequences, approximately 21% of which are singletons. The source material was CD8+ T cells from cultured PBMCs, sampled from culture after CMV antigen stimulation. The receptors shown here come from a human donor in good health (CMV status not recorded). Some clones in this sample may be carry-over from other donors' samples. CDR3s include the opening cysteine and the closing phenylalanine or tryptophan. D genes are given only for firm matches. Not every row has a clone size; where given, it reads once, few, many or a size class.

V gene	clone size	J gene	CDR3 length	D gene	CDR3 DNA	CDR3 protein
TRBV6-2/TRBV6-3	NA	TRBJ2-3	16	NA	TGTGCCAGCAGGACCGGGTTCAACCTTAGCACAGATACGCAGTATTTT	CASRTGFNLSTDTQYF
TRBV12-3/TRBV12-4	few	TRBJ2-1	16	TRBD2	TGTGCCAGCAGGTCTAGGGCGGGGGGCTATTACAATGAGCAGTTCTTC	CASRSRAGGYYNEQFF
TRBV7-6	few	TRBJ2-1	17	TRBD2	TGTGCCAGCAGCTTAGCGGGTAGCGGGGGCTCCTACAATGAGCAGTTCTTC	CASSLAGSGGSYNEQFF
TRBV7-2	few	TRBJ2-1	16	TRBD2	TGTGCCAGCAGCTCCACTAGCGGGGGTTGGGGCAATGAGCAGTTCTTC	CASSSTSGGWGNEQFF
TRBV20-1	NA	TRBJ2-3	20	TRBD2	TGCAGTGCTAGAGATAGGTTGGGCCTAGCGGGTCTAGGCCGGCCAGATACGCAGTATTTT	CSARDRLGLAGLGRPDTQYF
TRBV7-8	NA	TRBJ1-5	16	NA	TGTGCCAGCAGCTTCGGAGGGGACCGGCGCAATCAGCCCCAGCATTTT	CASSFGGDRRNQPQHF
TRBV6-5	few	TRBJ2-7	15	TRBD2	TGTGCCAGCAGTTACTCGGGAGCGGGGGCTTACGAGCAGTACTTC	CASSYSGAGAYEQYF
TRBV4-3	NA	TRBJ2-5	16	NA	TGCGCCAGCAGCCAAGAGGAAGGGACGTTGGCAGAGACCCAGTACTTC	CASSQEEGTLAETQYF
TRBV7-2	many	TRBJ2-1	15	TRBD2	TGTGCCAGCAGCCCTGGGACTAGCGGGGCTACTGAGCAGTTCTTC	CASSPGTSGATEQFF
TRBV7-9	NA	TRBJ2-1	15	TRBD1	TGTGCCAGCAGCCCGAGACAGGGTTCGGGTTATGAGCAGTTCTTC	CASSPRQGSGYEQFF
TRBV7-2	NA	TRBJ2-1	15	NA	TGTGCCAGCAGCTTAGGGGGGGGCCAGAACAATGAGCAGTTCTTC	CASSLGGGQNNEQFF
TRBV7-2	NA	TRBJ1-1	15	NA	TGTGCCAGCAGCTTGGGCCCTTCGCAGGGAACTGAAGCTTTCTTT	CASSLGPSQGTEAFF
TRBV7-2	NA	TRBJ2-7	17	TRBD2	TGTGCCAGCAGCTCCAGCCTACTAGCGCGTGAACACTACGAGCAGTACTTC	CASSSSLLAREHYEQYF
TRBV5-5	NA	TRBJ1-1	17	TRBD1	TGTGCCAGCACCTGGCGCGGGACAGGGGCGAGTAGCACTGAAGCTTTCTTT	CASTWRGTGASSTEAFF
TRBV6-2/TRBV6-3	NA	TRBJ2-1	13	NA	TGTGCCAGCAGTTCCTATAACTACAATGAGCAGTTCTTC	CASSSYNYNEQFF
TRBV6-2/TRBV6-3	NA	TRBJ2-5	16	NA	TGTGCCAGCACAAACGCATTCCCAGGGGCGCAAGAGACCCAGTACTTC	CASTNAFPGAQETQYF
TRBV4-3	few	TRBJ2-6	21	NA	TGCGCCAGCAGTCCTTTAAGTCCCAGCGGATCCGACCTCTGGGGGGCCAACGTCCTGACTTTC	CASSPLSPSGSDLWGANVLTF
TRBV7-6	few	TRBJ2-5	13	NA	TGTGCCAGCAGCTTAGTTGAGAGGGAGACCCAGTACTTC	CASSLVERETQYF
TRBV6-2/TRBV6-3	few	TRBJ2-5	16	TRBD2	TGTGCCAGCAGTCCCCGGACTAGCGGGGCTACAGAGACCCAGTACTTC	CASSPRTSGATETQYF
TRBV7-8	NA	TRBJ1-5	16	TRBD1	TGTGCCAGCAGCCCCCAAAAGGGACAGGGAAGTCAGCCCCAGCATTTT	CASSPQKGQGSQPQHF
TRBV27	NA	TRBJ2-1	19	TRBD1	TGTGCCAGCAGTTCTCGATTACACAGGGGCCCCCCCCCTTACAATGAGCAGTTCTTC	CASSSRLHRGPPPYNEQFF
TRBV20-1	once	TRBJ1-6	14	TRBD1	TGCAGCGTTAGAACCGGGACAGAGAATTCACCCCTCCACTTT	CSVRTGTENSPLHF
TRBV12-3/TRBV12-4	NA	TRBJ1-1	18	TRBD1	TGTGCCAGCAGTCTCCATCGGACAGGGTGGTCCGGGAACACTGAAGCTTTCTTT	CASSLHRTGWSGNTEAFF
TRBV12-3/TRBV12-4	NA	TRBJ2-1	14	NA	TGTGCCAGCAGTTTAGTAAAGATTAACAATGAGCAGTTCTTC	CASSLVKINNEQFF
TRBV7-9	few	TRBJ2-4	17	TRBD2	TGTGCCAGCAGGCCTAGCGGGGGGGCCTCAGCCAAAAACATTCAGTACTTC	CASRPSGGASAKNIQYF
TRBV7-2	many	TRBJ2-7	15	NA	TGTGCCAGCAGCTTATTAGGGGGGGCGTCGTACGAGCAGTACTTC	CASSLLGGASYEQYF
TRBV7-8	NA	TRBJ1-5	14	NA	TGTGCCAGCAGCTCCGGACCTACAGGGCAGCCCCAGCATTTT	CASSSGPTGQPQHF
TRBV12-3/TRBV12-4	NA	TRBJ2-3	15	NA	TGTGCCAGCAGTCCTGGACCGGGACCTCTAGATACGCAGTATTTT	CASSPGPGPLDTQYF
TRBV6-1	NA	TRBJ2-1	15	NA	TGTGCCAGCAGTGAATACGGGGGACGGTACAATGAGCAGTTCTTC	CASSEYGGRYNEQFF
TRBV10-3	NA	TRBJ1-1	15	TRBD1	TGTGCCATCAGATCGACAGGGGAGCTGAACACTGAAGCTTTCTTT	CAIRSTGELNTEAFF
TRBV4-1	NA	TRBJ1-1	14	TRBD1	TGCGCCAGCAGCCTGACAGGGGGGACGGCTGAAGCTTTCTTT	CASSLTGGTAEAFF
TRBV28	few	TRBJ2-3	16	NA	TGTGCCAGCAGTTTATTGGACCGACAAAGCACAGATACGCAGTATTTT	CASSLLDRQSTDTQYF
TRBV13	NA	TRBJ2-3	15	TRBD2	TGTGCCTCCCGACTAGCGGGGGTGTACACAGATACGCAGTATTTT	CASRLAGVYTDTQYF
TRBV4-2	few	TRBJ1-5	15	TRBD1	TGTGCCAGCAGCCCCGGGACAGGTGCCAATCAGCCCCAGCATTTT	CASSPGTGANQPQHF
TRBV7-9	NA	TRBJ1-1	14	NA	TGTGCCAGCAGCTTAGAGATACAGGCCCTTGAAGCTTTCTTT	CASSLEIQALEAFF
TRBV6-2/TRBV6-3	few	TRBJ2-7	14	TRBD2	TGTGCCATCTCCGCCCGGGGAGGGACCTACGAGCAGTACTTC	CAISARGGTYEQYF
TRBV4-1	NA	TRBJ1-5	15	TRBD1	TGCGCCAGCAGCCAGGGACAGGGTGATGGTCAGCCCCAGCATTTT	CASSQGQGDGQPQHF
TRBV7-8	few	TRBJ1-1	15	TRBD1	TGTGCCAGCAGCTTAGCGACAGGGGCTGTAACTGAAGCTTTCTTT	CASSLATGAVTEAFF
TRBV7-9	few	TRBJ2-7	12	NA	TGTGCCAGCAGCTCGTGGCCCTACGAGCAGTACTTC	CASSSWPYEQYF
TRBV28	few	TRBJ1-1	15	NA	TGTGCCAGCAGTCCCCAGGGGCGCGGGAACACTGAAGCTTTCTTT	CASSPQGRGNTEAFF
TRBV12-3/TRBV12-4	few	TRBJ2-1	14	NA	TGTGCCAGCAGTGTCAGTGTCGCTTACAATGAGCAGTTCTTC	CASSVSVAYNEQFF
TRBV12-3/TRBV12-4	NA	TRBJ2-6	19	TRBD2	TGTGCCAGCAGTCCTCGACTAGCGGGGGCTGTGGCTGGGGCCAACGTCCTGACTTTC	CASSPRLAGAVAGANVLTF
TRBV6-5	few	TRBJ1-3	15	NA	TGTGCCAGCAGTTTTGGACGGAATGTCGGAAACACCATATATTTT	CASSFGRNVGNTIYF
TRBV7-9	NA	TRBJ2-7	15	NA	TGTGCCAGCAGCTCCTCCCGGGAGCTGTTCTACGAGCAGTACTTC	CASSSSRELFYEQYF
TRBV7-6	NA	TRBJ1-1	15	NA	TGTGCCAGCAGCTCCCCCGGCGGACTGAACACTGAAGCTTTCTTT	CASSSPGGLNTEAFF
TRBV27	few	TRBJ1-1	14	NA	TGTGCCAGCAGTTTACGGACAGACGGGACTGAAGCTTTCTTT	CASSLRTDGTEAFF
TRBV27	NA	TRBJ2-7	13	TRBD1	TGTGCCAGCACCTCTGGTAGGGGGCGGGAGCAGTACTTC	CASTSGRGREQYF
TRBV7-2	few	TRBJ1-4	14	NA	TGTGCCAGCAGTCCCCGGGACTCGGATGAAAAACTGTTTTTT	CASSPRDSDEKLFF
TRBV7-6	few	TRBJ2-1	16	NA	TGTGCCAGCAGCTTAGCTCGGGCAGAGTCCTACAATGAGCAGTTCTTC	CASSLARAESYNEQFF
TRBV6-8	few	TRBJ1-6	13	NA	TGTGCCAGCAGTTACTCGGACAACTCACCCCTCCACTTT	CASSYSDNSPLHF
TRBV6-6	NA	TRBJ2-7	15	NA	TGTGCCAGCAGGGAGGAGGGGTACCTCTCCCACGAGCAGTACTTC	CASREEGYLSHEQYF
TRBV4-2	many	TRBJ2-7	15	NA	TGTGCCAGCAGCCAAGATGCCCGGACTTTCAGCGAGCAGTACTTC	CASSQDARTFSEQYF
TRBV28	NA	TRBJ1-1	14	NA	TGTGCCAGCAGTCCCTCACCTAGGGCCAGTGAAGCTTTCTTT	CASSPSPRASEAFF
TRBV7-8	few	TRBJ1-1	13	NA	TGTGCCAGCAGCGAGGGACGGAGGCTTGAAGCTTTCTTT	CASSEGRRLEAFF
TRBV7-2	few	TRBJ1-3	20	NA	TGTGCCAGCAGCTGGGGAATCCGGGACGGATATCCCCCCTCTGGAAACACCATATATTTT	CASSWGIRDGYPPSGNTIYF
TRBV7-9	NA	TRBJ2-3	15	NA	TGTGCCAGCAGCTTTCGCGACAGCCGCACAGATACGCAGTATTTT	CASSFRDSRTDTQYF
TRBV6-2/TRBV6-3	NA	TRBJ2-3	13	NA	TGTGCCAGCAGTTACTCAGCGCCCAATACGCAGTATTTT	CASSYSAPNTQYF
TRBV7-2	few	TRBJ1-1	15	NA	TGTGCCAGCAGCTCACCAGGGATTTTGAACACTGAAGCTTTCTTT	CASSSPGILNTEAFF
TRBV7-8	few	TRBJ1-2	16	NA	TGTGCCAGCAGCTTAGACGGGGGGGGCCCTAACTATGGCTACACCTTC	CASSLDGGGPNYGYTF